The 15 T cell receptor beta chains given below trace back to one sample, sequenced in a study of monozygotic twins with inflammatory bowel disease (dated by TCRdb to the late 2010s). The library came from 5' RACE. Sequencing was performed on an Illumina HiSeq 2500. Each entry corresponds to one CDR3 protein sequence from reads that TCRdb reprocessed, and DNA is not given. This sample's table has entries for a few hundred thousand distinct CDR3 sequences. The leading ten clones occupy roughly 1.5% of the sample. The specimen sequenced was blood. Receptor source: a human donor with ulcerative colitis or Crohn's disease, or a healthy co-twin of an affected twin (not recorded which).

The genes are TRBV15 and TRBJ1-5. Germline V gene data show CDR1 as LNHNV and CDR2 as YYDKDF (reference sequence). The CDR3 spans 13 residues. The CDR3 loop is CATSRDVGQPQHF.

V and J are TRBV6-1 and TRBJ1-1; checking the TCRdb D call of TRBD1 is not possible without DNA. From germline, CDR1 is MNHNS and CDR2 SASEGT. The CDR3 totals 15 residues. The CDR3 sequence is CASSGPGSRVTEAFF.

CDR3 protein: CASSLLGIGSPLHF. The gene calls are TRBV7-2 and TRBJ1-6. The CDR3 covers 14 residues. The germline gives CDR1 SGHTA, CDR2 FQGNSA. The full variable domain, its missing parts supplied by reference TRBV7-2 and TRBJ1-6, is GAGVSQSPSNKVTEKGKDVELRCDPISGHTALYWYRQSLGQGLEFLIYFQGNSAPDKSGLPSDRFSAERTGGSVSTLTIQRTQQEDSAVYLCASSLLGIGSPLHFGNGTRLTVT.

The chain recombines TRBV24-1 with TRBJ1-5; TCRdb selects TRBD1, and the lack of DNA leaves this call unchecked. The CDR3 is 14 residues long. Germline lookup yields CDR1 KGHDR and CDR2 SFDVKD. This CDR3 is CATSDWTGNQPQHF.

The chain employs TRBV20-1 and TRBJ2-3; no DNA is available, so the TRBD1 call from TCRdb remains unchecked. The CDR3 has 15 amino acids. The germline CDR1 and CDR2 sequences are DFQATT and SNEGSKA (reference sequence). This CDR3 reads CSARDSGRGGDTQYF.

The chain combines TRBV7-2 with TRBJ2-7. The CDR3 runs to 13 residues. CDR1 and CDR2 (germline): SGHTA, FQGNSA. This chain's CDR3 is CASSSSGGYEQYF. Full variable domain (remainder filled in from reference TRBV7-2 and TRBJ2-7): GAGVSQSPSNKVTEKGKDVELRCDPISGHTALYWYRQSLGQGLEFLIYFQGNSAPDKSGLPSDRFSAERTGGSVSTLTIQRTQQEDSAVYLCASSSSGGYEQYFGPGTRLTVT.

J is TRBJ2-1 and V is TRBV5-1; as DNA is missing, the TRBD1 call by TCRdb cannot be tested. The CDR3 has 15 residues. Germline loops: CDR1 SGHRS, CDR2 YFSETQ. The CDR3 spells CASSLGGQGYNEQFF.

The chain has TRBV6-6 and TRBJ1-2. Germline V CDR1 and CDR2: MNHNY, SVGAGI (reference sequence). This CDR3 is 14 amino acids long. This CDR3 is CASSYRQAFYGYTF.

The rearrangement links TRBV12-3 or TRBV12-4 to TRBJ1-4. CDR3 length: 14 residues. CDR3 sequence reads: CASSQGSGNEKLFF.

This chain links TRBV27 with TRBJ2-3. CDR3 length equals 13 residues. Germline V lookup: CDR1 MNHEY, CDR2 SMNVEV (reference sequence). CDR3 loop: CASSLLRLDTQYF.

The genes are TRBV3-1 and TRBJ1-5; TCRdb reports TRBD1, a call that lacks DNA to check it against. Germline V gene sequence: CDR1 LGHDT, CDR2 YNNKEL (reference sequence). This CDR3 is built from 16 residues. CDR3 amino acids: CASSQGPQGGNQPQHF.

The chain recombines TRBV27 with TRBJ2-7; TCRdb returns TRBD1, unconfirmable since there is no DNA. Per the germline V gene, CDR1 is MNHEY and CDR2 is SMNVEV (reference sequence). The CDR3 runs to 14 residues. This CDR3 reads CASSWDRGRVEQYF.

The chain carries TRBV29-1 and TRBJ1-5; TCRdb outputs TRBD1, but without DNA this stays unchecked. CDR1 and CDR2 (germline): SQVTM, ANQGSEA. This CDR3 has 14 amino acids. CDR3 region: CSAAGQDPNQPQHF.

The chain is built from TRBV20-1 and TRBJ2-7. The CDR3 length is 15 residues. In germline, CDR1 is DFQATT, CDR2 SNEGSKA (reference sequence). CDR3 sequence reads: CSARDQAKSSYEQYF.

The chain carries TRBV20-1 and TRBJ2-5; TCRdb names TRBD1, which stays unverified in the absence of DNA. CDR1 is DFQATT and CDR2 is SNEGSKA in the germline V gene (reference sequence). The CDR3 totals 18 residues. CDR3 in amino acids: CSAGHDRTGALYQETQYF.